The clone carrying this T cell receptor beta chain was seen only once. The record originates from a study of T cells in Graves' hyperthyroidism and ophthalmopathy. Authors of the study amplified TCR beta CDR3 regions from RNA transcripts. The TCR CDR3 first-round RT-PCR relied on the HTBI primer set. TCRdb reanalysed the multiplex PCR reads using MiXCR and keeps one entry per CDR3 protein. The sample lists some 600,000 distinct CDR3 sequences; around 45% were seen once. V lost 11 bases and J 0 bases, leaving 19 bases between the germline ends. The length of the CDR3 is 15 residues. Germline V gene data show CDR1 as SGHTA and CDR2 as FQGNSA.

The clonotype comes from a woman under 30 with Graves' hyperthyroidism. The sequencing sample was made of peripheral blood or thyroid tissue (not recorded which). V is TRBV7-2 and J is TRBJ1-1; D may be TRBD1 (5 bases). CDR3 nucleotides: TGTGCCTGGAGTCTCGCAGGGAGCGTGAACACTGAAGCTTTCTTT. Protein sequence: CAWSLAGSVNTEAFF.